The 22 T cell receptor beta chains reported below all come from one sample, sequenced in a study of T cells in Graves' hyperthyroidism and ophthalmopathy. Researchers amplified the TCR beta CDR3 regions from RNA transcripts. When the TCR CDR3 underwent first-round RT-PCR, the HTBI primer set was used. Using its own MiXCR run on the multiplex PCR reads, TCRdb lists one record per CDR3 protein. The sample holds hundreds of thousands of distinct CDR3 sequences; roughly 45% are singletons and the top ten take less than 9%. The sample comprised peripheral blood or thyroid tissue (not recorded which). The origin of the receptors is an adult man with Graves' disease, either hyperthyroidism or ophthalmopathy (not recorded which).

In its sample, this clonotype was seen many times. The chain is built from TRBV2 and TRBJ1-5, with TRBD1 matching 7 bases. Trimming at V came to 6 bases and at J to 3 bases, leaving 5 bases not matched to a gene. This CDR3 contains 14 residues. The germline gives CDR1 SNHLY, CDR2 FYNNEI. CDR3 coding DNA: TGTGCCAGCAGGACAGGGTGGTACAATCAGCCCCAGCATTTT. It specifies CASRTGWYNQPQHF.

This clonotype was picked up a small number of times. The chain is built from TRBV19 and TRBJ1-1, with 7 bases matching TRBD1. This CDR3 has 14 amino acids. Germline V lookup: CDR1 LNHDA, CDR2 SQIVND (reference sequence). The V and J ends lost 5 bases and 3 bases, in that order; junction bases with no gene match: 6. CDR3 region: CASSADRDYTEAFF. CDR3 DNA: TGTGCCAGTAGTGCAGACAGGGATTACACTGAAGCTTTCTTT. Drawing the rest from reference TRBV19 and TRBJ1-1, the complete variable domain is DGGITQSPKYLFRKEGQNVTLSCEQNLNHDAMYWYRQDPGQGLRLIYYSQIVNDFQKGDIAEGYSVSREKKESFPLTVTSAQKNPTAFYLCASSADRDYTEAFFGQGTRLTVV.

V is TRBV7-2 and J is TRBJ1-3; D gene uncertain. Trimming took off 1 base at V and 0 bases at J, with 10 bases between the two ends. The CDR3 is made up of 16 amino acids. Looked up from germline, CDR1 is SGHTA and CDR2 is FQGNSA. The CDR3 DNA is TGTGCCAGCAGCTTAGTGAACGGACCCTCTGGAAACACCATATATTTT. This encodes CASSLVNGPSGNTIYF.

This clonotype was observed a handful of times. This rearrangement joins TRBV20-1 to TRBJ1-1; D not resolved. The CDR3 consists of 11 residues. Germline CDR1 and CDR2: DFQATT and SNEGSKA (reference sequence). Trimming cost V 0 bases and J 11 bases, with 10 bases left between them. CDR3 DNA: TGCAGTGCTAGAGATTATCTAGGGGCTTTCTTT. It is translated as CSARDYLGAFF.

The DNA of the CDR3 is TGTGCCACCGGGAACTCCTACGAGCAGTACTTC. Its protein is CATGNSYEQYF. The chain is built from TRBV15 and TRBJ2-7; no clear D. Germline loops: CDR1 LNHNV, CDR2 YYDKDF (reference sequence). The CDR3 totals 11 residues. Trimming took 8 bases from V and 0 from J, leaving 5 bases between them.

This clonotype was counted between two and nine times. The chain is built from TRBV7-9 and TRBJ1-2; no firm D call. Trimming removed 5 bases from V and 8 bases from J, with 12 bases in between. CDR3 size: 12 residues. Per germline, CDR1 SEHNR and CDR2 FQNEAQ (reference sequence). The chain's CDR3 is CASSGDLVGYTF. The CDR3 DNA reads as TGTGCCAGCAGCGGTGACCTGGTCGGCTACACCTTC.

This chain links TRBV2 with TRBJ1-5; possible D gene TRBD1, 6 bases. Between the trimmed V and J ends, which lost 5 bases and 7 bases, there was a span of 15 bases. Germline loops: CDR1 SNHLY, CDR2 FYNNEI. The CDR3 contains 14 residues. In nucleotides, the CDR3 is TGTGCCAGCAGTTTTCGGTACAGGGTACAGCCCCAGCATTTT. This sequence encodes CASSFRYRVQPQHF.

The chain links TRBV15 to TRBJ1-5; weak D call: TRBD1 (5 bases). The CDR3 consists of 16 residues. Germline V gene lookup returns CDR1 LNHNV and CDR2 YYDKDF (reference sequence). The V end lost 0 bases, the J end lost 3 bases, and 12 bases lay between the germline ends. The CDR3 nucleotides read TGTGCCACCAGCAGAGAGGCAGGGAGGAACAATCAGCCCCAGCATTTT. This sequence encodes CATSREAGRNNQPQHF.

The chain joins TRBV2 to TRBJ1-4; D is possibly TRBD1 (6 bases). Germline V lookup: CDR1 SNHLY, CDR2 FYNNEI. With 5 bases removed from V and 4 bases from J, the gap between germline ends came to 11 bases. This CDR3 contains 14 residues. In DNA form, the CDR3 reads TGTGCCAGCAGTTATGGGGGCTTTAATGAAAAACTGTTTTTT. Its translation is CASSYGGFNEKLFF.

The table lists this clonotype with many counts. V gene TRBV7-2 combines with J gene TRBJ2-5; the match to TRBD1 covers 7 bases. Looked up from germline, CDR1 is SGHTA and CDR2 is FQGNSA. Trimming cost V 6 bases and J 0 bases; bases outside gene matches: 7. This CDR3 contains 15 residues. As DNA, the CDR3 is TGTGCCAGCAGGAGACAGGGCTTGTACCAAGAGACCCAGTACTTC. Protein sequence: CASRRQGLYQETQYF.

Notes on this clonotype: This sequence may be a read error, since a much larger clone differs from it by one base. The chain has TRBV2 and TRBJ2-7, with D possibly matching TRBD1 (6 bases). The germline CDR1 and CDR2 sequences are SNHLY and FYNNEI. The CDR3 runs to 14 residues. With 4 bases removed from V and 3 bases from J, the gap between germline ends came to 13 bases. The CDR3 reads CASSGGGTRYEQYF. As DNA, the CDR3 is TGTGCCAGCAGTGGTGGGGGCACCCGCTACGAGCAGTACTTC.

This clonotype was detected a few times. The V and J genes are TRBV20-1 and TRBJ2-5, with 11 bases aligning to TRBD2. The CDR3 is 13 amino acids. Germline assignment: CDR1 DFQATT and CDR2 SNEGSKA (reference sequence). J gave up 3 bases and V 4 bases, and 1 base lay outside the gene matches. Here the CDR3 reads CSATSGGKETQYF. As DNA, the CDR3 is TGCAGTGCTACTAGCGGGGGGAAAGAGACCCAGTACTTC.

The chain joins TRBV2 to TRBJ1-3; D gene ambiguous. Germline CDR1 SNHLY, CDR2 FYNNEI. The CDR3 contains 14 residues. V lost 1 base and J lost 4, with 8 bases in between. The DNA for the CDR3 is TGTGCCAGCAGTGAAGGCTGGTGGGGAAACACCATATATTTT. Translating gives CASSEGWWGNTIYF. Complete variable domain (other parts from reference TRBV2 and TRBJ1-3): EPEVTQTPSHQVTQMGQEVILRCVPISNHLYFYWYRQILGQKVEFLVSFYNNEISEKSEIFDDQFSVERPDGSNFTLKIRSTKLEDSAMYFCASSEGWWGNTIYFGEGSWLTVV.

V usage is TRBV7-2 and J usage is TRBJ2-5; perhaps D is TRBD1 or TRBD2 (5 bases each). CDR3 length: 18 amino acids. V gave up 2 bases and J gave up 5 bases, with 24 bases separating them. The germline V gene encodes CDR1 SGHTA and CDR2 FQGNSA. CDR3 sequence reads: CASSLQGSNTGAGETQYF. Written as DNA, the CDR3 is TGTGCCAGCAGCTTACAGGGCTCGAACACCGGGGCCGGGGAGACCCAGTACTTC.

Ten or more counts support this clonotype. The CDR3, as DNA: TGTGCCAGCAGACCAAGACTAGCGGGAGCTACCGGGGAGCTGTTTTTT. Protein sequence: CASRPRLAGATGELFF. The chain combines TRBV7-9 with TRBJ2-2; 12 bases agree with TRBD2. CDR3 length equals 16 residues. Losses at the gene ends were 6 bases for V and 5 bases for J; bases not matched to a gene: 7. Germline loops: CDR1 SEHNR, CDR2 FQNEAQ (reference sequence).

This clonotype was detected many times. The chain recombines TRBV2 with TRBJ1-3, with TRBD1 matching over 8 bases. The CDR3 sequence is 17 residues long. With 6 bases clipped from V and 2 bases from J, the junction kept 12 bases outside the gene matches. The germline CDR1 and CDR2 sequences are SNHLY and FYNNEI. DNA of the CDR3: TGTGCCAGCAGCGAGGAAAGGACAGGGCAGGCTGGAAACACCATATATTTT. This translates into CASSEERTGQAGNTIYF. The full variable domain, its missing parts supplied by reference TRBV2 and TRBJ1-3, is EPEVTQTPSHQVTQMGQEVILRCVPISNHLYFYWYRQILGQKVEFLVSFYNNEISEKSEIFDDQFSVERPDGSNFTLKIRSTKLEDSAMYFCASSEERTGQAGNTIYFGEGSWLTVV.

The rearrangement links TRBV12-3 or TRBV12-4 to TRBJ1-1; D unresolved. This CDR3 has 13 residues. Trimming stripped 5 bases from V and 3 bases from J, with 10 bases between. The CDR3 reads CASSRMSDTEAFF. Here the CDR3 DNA reads TGTGCCAGCAGTCGAATGAGCGACACTGAAGCTTTCTTT.

The chain employs TRBV29-1 and TRBJ1-2, with D perhaps matching TRBD1 (5 bases). Germline V lookup: CDR1 SQVTM, CDR2 ANQGSEA. The CDR3 length is 13 residues. V was shortened by 7 bases and J by 1 base, with 13 bases between the two germline ends. The CDR3 DNA sequence: TGCAGCGGCGGGACCCCTAATAACTATGGCTACACCTTC. Translated: CSGGTPNNYGYTF.

This clonotype was found a few times. This chain joins TRBV7-9 and TRBJ2-7; 11 nucleotides align to TRBD1. CDR1 and CDR2 from the germline V gene are SEHNR and FQNEAQ (reference sequence). The J segment lost 3 bases and the V segment lost 6 bases, leaving 7 bases of the junction unmatched. The length of the CDR3 is 15 residues. The DNA for the CDR3 is TGTGCCAGCAGTGGCCGGGACAGGGGGGACTACGAGCAGTACTTC. Its translation is CASSGRDRGDYEQYF. The variable domain in full, with the rest retrieved from reference TRBV7-9 and TRBJ2-7, is DTGVSQNPRHKITKRGQNVTFRCDPISEHNRLYWYRQTLGQGPEFLTYFQNEAQLEKSRLLSDRFSAERPKGSFSTLEIQRTEQGDSAMYLCASSGRDRGDYEQYFGPGTRLTVT.

The V gene is TRBV7-9, the J gene TRBJ1-1; 9 bases agree with TRBD1. CDR3 length: 17 amino acids. The ends lost 1 base at V and 0 bases at J; junction bases unmatched: 6. Germline CDR1 and CDR2: SEHNR and FQNEAQ (reference sequence). Here the CDR3 reads CASSLDRGQLMNTEAFF. The CDR3 bases are TGTGCCAGCAGCTTAGACAGGGGGCAACTGATGAACACTGAAGCTTTCTTT.

Notes on this clonotype: Being one base from a much bigger clone, this may be a read error. V usage is TRBV24-1 and J usage is TRBJ1-2; tentatively, D is TRBD1 (5 bases). The length of the CDR3 is 14 residues. Per the germline V gene, CDR1 is KGHDR and CDR2 is SFDVKD. The CDR3 spells CASSDQTGFQGYTF. In DNA form, the CDR3 reads TGTGCCAGCAGTGACCAAACAGGCTTTCAGGGCTACACCTTC.

The J gene is TRBJ1-4, the V gene TRBV11-2; possible D gene TRBD1, 5 bases. The CDR3 contains 16 residues. Trimming stripped 1 base from V and 8 bases from J, with 17 bases between. Germline V CDR1 and CDR2: SGHAT, FQNNGV. CDR3 protein: CASSLGTGTTGEKLFF. In nucleotides, the CDR3 is TGTGCCAGCAGCTTAGGAACCGGGACCACCGGCGAAAAACTGTTTTTT.